This TCR beta chain derives from a study of spatial heterogeneity in lung cancer. Every TCR cDNA molecule bore a unique molecular identifier. TCRdb processed the 5' RACE reads anew with MiXCR; each CDR3 protein has one entry. The top ten hold around 30% of the sample, which has 12,000 to 15,000 distinct CDR3 sequences, more than 10% seen once. General study findings and limits: Ubiquitous expanded tumor TCRs were observed in blood more at resection than follow-up.

As for time point: sample taken at primary tumor resection. Researchers sequenced whole RNA taken from tumor, nontumor lung or frozen PBMC without sorting. The cohort: over 65 early-stage, untreated non-small cell lung cancer patients. Note on this clonotype: The antigen remains undetermined. The junction does not match germline at one end; this may be a read error.

The V gene's germline CDR1 is MNHNY and CDR2 SVGAGI (reference sequence). The CDR3 consists of 15 residues. The sequences come from PBMCs, collected at surgery. This clonotype was obtained from a female donor with early-stage non-small cell lung cancer. The gene calls are TRBV6-6 and TRBJ1-1; tentatively, D is TRBD1 (6 bases). The CDR3 loop reads CASSYPTGGGDEVFF. The CDR3 coding sequence is TGTGCCAGCAGTTACCCGACGGGGGGCGGTGATGAAGTTTTCTTT.